One and the same sample provided the 4 T cell receptor beta chains below, sequenced in a study of blood T cell repertoires in COVID-19. Profiling relied on immunoSEQ multiplex PCR, and the TCRdb table lists in-frame clones only, not all of them. The sample shows more than 200,000 clones, roughly 83% of them seen only once. The material sequenced was peripheral blood. The origin of the receptors is a woman aged 65 to 85 with active or convalescent COVID-19.

This chain joins TRBV10-1 and TRBJ2-3; a weak D match, TRBD1 (6 bases). CDR1 WNHNN and CDR2 SYGVQD come from the germline V gene (reference sequence). Trimming removed 4 bases from V and 1 base from J, with 9 bases in between. The CDR3 totals 14 residues. This CDR3 is CASSAGHGTDTQYF. CDR3 sequence (DNA): TGCGCCAGCAGTGCGGGACACGGCACAGATACGCAGTATTTT.

The chain links TRBV9 to TRBJ1-2, with a weak D call TRBD1 (6 bases). V was cut by 0 bases and J by 7 bases, with 16 bases left in between. Per germline, CDR1 SGDLS and CDR2 YYNGEE. CDR3 size: 15 residues. Here the CDR3 DNA reads TGTGCCAGCAGCGTAGGGCCCAGCAGGGGTAGTGGCTACACCTTC. It is translated as CASSVGPSRGSGYTF.

The chain is built from TRBV30 and TRBJ1-2, with TRBD1 identical over 9 bases. CDR1 and CDR2 (germline): GTSNPN, SVGIG (reference sequence). CDR3 length equals 13 residues. With 4 bases clipped from V and 7 bases from J, the junction kept 7 bases outside the gene matches. The CDR3 spells CAWNLQGASGYTF. The CDR3 region has the DNA TGTGCCTGGAACCTACAGGGGGCGAGTGGCTACACCTTC.

V usage is TRBV23-1 and J usage is TRBJ1-5; D perhaps matches TRBD1 (6 bases). TRBV23-1 qualifies as an ORF whose function is uncertain. V was clipped by 8 bases and J by 4 bases, with 15 bases between them. This CDR3 is 14 amino acids long. CDR3 sequence: CASGPQGRNQPQHF. The CDR3 coding sequence is TGCGCCAGCGGACCTCAGGGGCGAAATCAGCCCCAGCATTTT.